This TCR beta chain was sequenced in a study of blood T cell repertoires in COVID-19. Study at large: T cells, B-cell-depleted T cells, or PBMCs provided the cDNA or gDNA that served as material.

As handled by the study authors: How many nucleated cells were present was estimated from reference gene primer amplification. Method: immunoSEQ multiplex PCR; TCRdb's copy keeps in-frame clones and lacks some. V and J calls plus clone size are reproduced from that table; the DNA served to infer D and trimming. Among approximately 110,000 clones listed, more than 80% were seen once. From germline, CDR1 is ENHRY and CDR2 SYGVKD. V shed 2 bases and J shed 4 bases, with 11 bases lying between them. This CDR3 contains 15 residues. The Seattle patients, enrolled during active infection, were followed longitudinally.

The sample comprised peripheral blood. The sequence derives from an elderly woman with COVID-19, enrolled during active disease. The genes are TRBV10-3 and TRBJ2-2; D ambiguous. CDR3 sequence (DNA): TGTGCCATCAGTGAGGTGGCTCTTGGCACCGGGGAGCTGTTTTTT. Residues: CAISEVALGTGELFF.